This T cell receptor beta chain derives from a study of blood T cell repertoires in COVID-19. Between the trimmed V and J ends, which lost 5 bases and 2 bases, there was a span of 9 bases. Germline V gene sequence: CDR1 SEHNR, CDR2 FQNEAQ (reference sequence). This CDR3 spans 13 amino acids. Repertoires were generated with immunoSEQ multiplex PCR, while TCRdb's copy carries only in-frame clones and drops some. The sample holds roughly 230,000 clones; 65% to 85% are singletons and the top ten take about 27%. Sequencing used peripheral blood. The chain has TRBV7-9 and TRBJ1-2; TRBD1 might be the D (5 bases). The sequence was obtained from a man between 40 and 49 years old with acute or convalescent COVID-19. The CDR3 coding sequence is TGTGCCAGCAGCACGACAGAGAACTATGGCTACACCTTC. Translating gives CASSTTENYGYTF.